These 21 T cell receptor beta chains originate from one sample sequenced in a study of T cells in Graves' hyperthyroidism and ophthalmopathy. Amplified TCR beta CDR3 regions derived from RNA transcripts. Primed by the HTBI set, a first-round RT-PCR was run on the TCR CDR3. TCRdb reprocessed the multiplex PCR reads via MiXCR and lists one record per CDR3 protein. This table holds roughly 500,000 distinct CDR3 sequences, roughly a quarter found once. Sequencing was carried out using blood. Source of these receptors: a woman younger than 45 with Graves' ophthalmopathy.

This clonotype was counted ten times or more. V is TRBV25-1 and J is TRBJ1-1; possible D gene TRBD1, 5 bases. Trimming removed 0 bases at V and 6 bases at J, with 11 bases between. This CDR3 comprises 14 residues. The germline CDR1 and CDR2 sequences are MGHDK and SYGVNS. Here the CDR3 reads CASSEYVGAPEAFF. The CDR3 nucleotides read TGTGCCAGCAGTGAATACGTAGGGGCTCCTGAAGCTTTCTTT.

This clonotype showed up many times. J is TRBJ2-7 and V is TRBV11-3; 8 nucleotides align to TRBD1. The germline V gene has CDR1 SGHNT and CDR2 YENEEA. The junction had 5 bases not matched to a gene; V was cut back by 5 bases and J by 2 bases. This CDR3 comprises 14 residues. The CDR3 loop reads CASSQRTGTYEQYF. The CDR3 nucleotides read TGTGCCAGCAGCCAGCGGACAGGGACCTACGAGCAGTACTTC.

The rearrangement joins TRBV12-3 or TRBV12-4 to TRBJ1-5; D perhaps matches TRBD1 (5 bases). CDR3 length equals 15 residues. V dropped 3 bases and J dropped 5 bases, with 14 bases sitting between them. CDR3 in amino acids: CASSFGGFWDQPQHF. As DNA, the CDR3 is TGTGCCAGCAGTTTCGGGGGTTTTTGGGATCAGCCCCAGCATTTT.

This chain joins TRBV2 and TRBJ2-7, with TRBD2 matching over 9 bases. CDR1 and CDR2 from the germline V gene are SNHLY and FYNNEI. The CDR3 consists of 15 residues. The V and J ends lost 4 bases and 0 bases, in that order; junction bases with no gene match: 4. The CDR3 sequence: CASSALRGGSYEQYF. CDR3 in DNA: TGTGCCAGCAGTGCTTTGCGGGGGGGCTCCTACGAGCAGTACTTC.

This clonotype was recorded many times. The CDR3 bases are TGTGCCAGCAGTTTGGGGTTAGAAGCTTTCTTT. It encodes CASSLGLEAFF. This sequence joins TRBV7-9 and TRBJ1-1, with D hard to call. This CDR3 is built from 11 residues. V was shortened by 6 bases and J by 8 bases, with 10 bases between the two germline ends. Germline V gene data show CDR1 as SEHNR and CDR2 as FQNEAQ (reference sequence). The complete variable domain, with remaining parts taken from reference TRBV7-9 and TRBJ1-1, reads DTGVSQNPRHKITKRGQNVTFRCDPISEHNRLYWYRQTLGQGPEFLTYFQNEAQLEKSRLLSDRFSAERPKGSFSTLEIQRTEQGDSAMYLCASSLGLEAFFGQGTRLTVV.

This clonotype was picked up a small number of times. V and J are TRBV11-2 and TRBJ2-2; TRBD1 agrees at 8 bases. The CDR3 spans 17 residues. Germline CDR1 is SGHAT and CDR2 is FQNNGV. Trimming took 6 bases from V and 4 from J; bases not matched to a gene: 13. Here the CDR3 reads CASSFLGQGYGTGELFF. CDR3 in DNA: TGTGCCAGCAGTTTCCTCGGACAGGGCTACGGCACCGGGGAGCTGTTTTTT.

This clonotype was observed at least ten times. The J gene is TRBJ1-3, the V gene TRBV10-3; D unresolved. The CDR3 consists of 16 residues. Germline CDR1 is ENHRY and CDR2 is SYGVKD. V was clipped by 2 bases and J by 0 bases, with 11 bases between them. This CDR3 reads CAISELAGISGNTIYF. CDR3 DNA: TGTGCCATCAGTGAGCTTGCGGGGATCTCTGGAAACACCATATATTTT.

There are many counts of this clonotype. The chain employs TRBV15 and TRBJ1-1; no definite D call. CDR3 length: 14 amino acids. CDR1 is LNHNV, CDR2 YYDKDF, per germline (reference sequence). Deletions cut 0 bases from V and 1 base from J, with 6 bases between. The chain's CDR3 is CATSRDRTNTEAFF. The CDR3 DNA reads TGTGCCACCAGCAGAGATCGGACGAACACTGAAGCTTTCTTT.

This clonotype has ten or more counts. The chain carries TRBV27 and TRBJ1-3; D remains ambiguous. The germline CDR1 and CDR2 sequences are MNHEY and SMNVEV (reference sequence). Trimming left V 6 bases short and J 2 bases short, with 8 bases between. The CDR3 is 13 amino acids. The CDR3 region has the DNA TGTGCCAGCAGCTTTGAGCCTGGAAACACCATATATTTT. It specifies CASSFEPGNTIYF.

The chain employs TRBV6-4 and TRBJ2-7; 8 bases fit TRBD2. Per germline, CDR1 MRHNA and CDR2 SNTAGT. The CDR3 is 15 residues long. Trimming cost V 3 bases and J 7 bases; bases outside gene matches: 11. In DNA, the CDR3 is TGTGCCAGCAGTGAATGGGGACTAGAATCAGGGGAGCAGTACTTC. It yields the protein CASSEWGLESGEQYF.

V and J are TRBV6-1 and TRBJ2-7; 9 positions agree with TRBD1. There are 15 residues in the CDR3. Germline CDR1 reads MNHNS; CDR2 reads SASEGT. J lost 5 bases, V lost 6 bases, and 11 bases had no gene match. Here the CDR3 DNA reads TGTGCCAGCAGAAACATCCGGGACAGGGCCCACGAGCAGTACTTC. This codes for CASRNIRDRAHEQYF.

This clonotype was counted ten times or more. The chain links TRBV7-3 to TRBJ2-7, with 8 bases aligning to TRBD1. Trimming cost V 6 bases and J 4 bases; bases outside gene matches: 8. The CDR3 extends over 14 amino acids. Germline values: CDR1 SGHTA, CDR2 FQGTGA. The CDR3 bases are TGTGCCAGCAGATCGCGGACAGGGCGTTACGAGCAGTACTTC. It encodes CASRSRTGRYEQYF.

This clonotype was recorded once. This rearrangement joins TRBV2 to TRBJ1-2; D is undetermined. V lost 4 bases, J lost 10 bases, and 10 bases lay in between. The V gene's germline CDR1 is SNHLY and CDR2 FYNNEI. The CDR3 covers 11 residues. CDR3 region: CASSAKSFYTF. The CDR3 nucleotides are TGTGCCAGCAGTGCAAAGAGCTTCTACACCTTC. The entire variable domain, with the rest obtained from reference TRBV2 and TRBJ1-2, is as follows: EPEVTQTPSHQVTQMGQEVILRCVPISNHLYFYWYRQILGQKVEFLVSFYNNEISEKSEIFDDQFSVERPDGSNFTLKIRSTKLEDSAMYFCASSAKSFYTFGSGTRLTVV.

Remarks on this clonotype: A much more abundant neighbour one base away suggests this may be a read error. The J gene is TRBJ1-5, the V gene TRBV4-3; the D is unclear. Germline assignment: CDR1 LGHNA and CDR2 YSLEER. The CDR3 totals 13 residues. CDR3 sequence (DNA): TGCGCCAGCAGCCGAGGACTCAATCAGCCCCAGCAGTTT. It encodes CASSRGLNQPQQF.

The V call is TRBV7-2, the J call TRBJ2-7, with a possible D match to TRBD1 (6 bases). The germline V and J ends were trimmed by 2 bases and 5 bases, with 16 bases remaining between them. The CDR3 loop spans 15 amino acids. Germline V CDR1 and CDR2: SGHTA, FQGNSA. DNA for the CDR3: TGTGCCAGCAGCTTATCGGGGACACAGGCCCACGAGCAGTACTTC. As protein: CASSLSGTQAHEQYF.

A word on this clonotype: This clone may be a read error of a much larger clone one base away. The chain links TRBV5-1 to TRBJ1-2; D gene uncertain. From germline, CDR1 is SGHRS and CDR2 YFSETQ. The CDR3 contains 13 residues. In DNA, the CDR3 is TGCGCCAGCAGCTCTCAGCATAACTATGGCCACACCTTC. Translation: CASSSQHNYGHTF.

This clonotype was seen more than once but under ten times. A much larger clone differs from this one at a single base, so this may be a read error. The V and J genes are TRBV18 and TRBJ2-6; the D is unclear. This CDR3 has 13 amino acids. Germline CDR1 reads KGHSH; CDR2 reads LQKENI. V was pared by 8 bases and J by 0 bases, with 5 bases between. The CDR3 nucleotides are TGTGCCAGCCGACCCTCTGGGGCCAACGTCCTGACTTTC. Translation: CASRPSGANVLTF.

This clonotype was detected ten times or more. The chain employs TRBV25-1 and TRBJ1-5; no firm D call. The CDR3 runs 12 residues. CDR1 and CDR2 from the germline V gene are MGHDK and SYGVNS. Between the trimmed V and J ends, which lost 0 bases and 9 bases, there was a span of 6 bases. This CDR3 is CASSEYDGPQHF. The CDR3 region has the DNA TGTGCCAGCAGTGAATACGATGGGCCCCAGCATTTT.

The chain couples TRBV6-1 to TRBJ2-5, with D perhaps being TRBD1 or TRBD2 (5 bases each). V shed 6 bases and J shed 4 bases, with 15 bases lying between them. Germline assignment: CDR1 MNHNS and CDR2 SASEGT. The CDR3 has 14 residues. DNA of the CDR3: TGTGCCAGCAGGGGGACCCTGACCCCAGAGACCCAGTACTTC. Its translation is CASRGTLTPETQYF.

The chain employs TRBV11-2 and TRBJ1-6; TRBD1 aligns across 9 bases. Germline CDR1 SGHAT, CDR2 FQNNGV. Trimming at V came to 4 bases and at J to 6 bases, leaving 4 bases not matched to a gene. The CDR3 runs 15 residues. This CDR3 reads CASSSQTGGNSPLHF. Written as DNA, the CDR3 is TGTGCCAGCAGCTCGCAGACAGGGGGTAATTCACCCCTCCACTTT.

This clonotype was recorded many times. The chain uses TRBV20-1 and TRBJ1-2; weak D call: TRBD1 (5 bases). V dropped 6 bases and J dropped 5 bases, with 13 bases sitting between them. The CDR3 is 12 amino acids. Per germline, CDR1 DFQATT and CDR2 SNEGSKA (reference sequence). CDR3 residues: CSALTKGYGYTF. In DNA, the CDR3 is TGCAGTGCCTTGACAAAGGGGTATGGCTACACCTTC.